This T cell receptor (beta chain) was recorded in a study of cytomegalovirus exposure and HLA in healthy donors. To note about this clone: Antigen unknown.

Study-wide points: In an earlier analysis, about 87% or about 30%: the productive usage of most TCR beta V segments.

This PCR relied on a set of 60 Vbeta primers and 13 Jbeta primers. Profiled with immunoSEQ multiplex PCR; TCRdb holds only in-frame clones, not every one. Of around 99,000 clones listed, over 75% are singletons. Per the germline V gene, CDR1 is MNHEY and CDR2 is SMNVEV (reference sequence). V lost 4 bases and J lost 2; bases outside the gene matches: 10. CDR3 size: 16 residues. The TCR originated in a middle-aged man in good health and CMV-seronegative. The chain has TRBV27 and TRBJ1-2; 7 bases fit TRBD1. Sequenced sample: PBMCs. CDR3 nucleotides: TGTGCCAGCAGTTACCTCTCGTCGGGACAGAACTATGGCTACACCTTC. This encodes CASSYLSSGQNYGYTF.